This TCR beta chain came from a study of blood T cell repertoires in COVID-19. At the level of the study: Sites in the United States, Italy and Spain provided acute and convalescent COVID-19 samples.

The assay was immunoSEQ multiplex PCR, and TCRdb's table has in-frame clones only and misses some. In the table there are under 300,000 clones, roughly 90% of which are singletons. The CDR3 has 12 residues. Germline V lookup: CDR1 SNHLY, CDR2 FYNNEI. Deletions cut 4 bases from V and 1 base from J, with 4 bases between. In the case of this clone: The same CDR3 is also encoded by other DNA sequences in this sample.

Specimen: PBMCs or T cells enriched from blood (not recorded which). The J gene is TRBJ1-1, the V gene TRBV2; the D is unclear. The clonotype originates from a woman aged 25 to 45 with acute COVID-19. The CDR3: CASSVQNTEAFF. The CDR3 nucleotides read TGTGCCAGCAGTGTTCAGAACACTGAAGCTTTCTTT.